Given below is one T cell receptor (beta chain) in context. Per the original data handling: Amplified reference gene primers provided the basis for estimating nucleated cell counts. The data were produced by immunoSEQ multiplex PCR, yet TCRdb's version contains in-frame clones alone and is incomplete. The DNA was the basis for D and trimming; V, J and clone size are from that table. The sample holds over 65,000 clones; 90% are singletons and the top ten take roughly 0.8%. The CDR3 is made up of 14 amino acids. Per the germline V gene, CDR1 is SNHLY and CDR2 is FYNNEI. Trimming pared 6 bases from V and 2 bases from J, leaving 12 bases between. The sample is drawn from a study of blood T cell repertoires in COVID-19. Whole-study context: Acute and convalescent COVID-19 samples came from the United States, Italy and Spain.

The chain is built from TRBV2 and TRBJ2-3, with D perhaps TRBD2 (6 bases). This TCR came from a woman over 75 with acute or convalescent COVID-19. The sample comprised peripheral blood. CDR3 region: CASRLLADTDTQYF. CDR3 DNA sequence: TGTGCCAGCAGATTACTAGCCGACACAGATACGCAGTATTTT.